These 26 T cell receptor beta chains share one sample of origin, sequenced in a study of blood T cell repertoires in COVID-19. Sequenced by immunoSEQ multiplex PCR; TCRdb stores in-frame clones only, minus some. The data show about 100,000 clones, around 83% seen once. The specimen was peripheral blood. These receptors originate from a woman between 65 and 79 years old with acute or convalescent COVID-19.

The rearrangement uses TRBV11-1 and TRBJ1-1; 10 nucleotides match TRBD1. CDR3 length equals 14 residues. In germline, CDR1 is SGHAT, CDR2 FQDESV (reference sequence). V gave up 5 bases and J gave up 7 bases; unmatched junction bases: 7. As DNA, the CDR3 is TGTGCCAGCAGCCTGACAGGGGGCATTGGTGAAGCTTTCTTT. It yields the protein CASSLTGGIGEAFF.

V gene TRBV11-2 combines with J gene TRBJ2-2, with D possibly matching TRBD1 (6 bases). Germline V gives CDR1 SGHAT, CDR2 FQNNGV. The CDR3 sequence is 14 residues long. The germline V and J ends were trimmed by 5 bases and 6 bases, with 13 bases remaining between them. The CDR3 loop is CASSATGIPGELFF. The CDR3 DNA sequence: TGTGCCAGCAGCGCGACAGGTATCCCCGGGGAGCTGTTTTTT.

This rearrangement joins TRBV30 to TRBJ2-3, with D tentatively TRBD1 (6 bases). CDR1 and CDR2 from the germline V gene are GTSNPN and SVGIG (reference sequence). V lost 0 bases, J lost 2 bases, and 18 bases lay in between. The CDR3 consists of 17 residues. CDR3 bases: TGTGCCTGGAGTGTACCTCGAACAGGGAACACCACAGATACGCAGTATTTT. Its protein product is CAWSVPRTGNTTDTQYF.

This sequence joins TRBV7-8 and TRBJ1-5; D is unclear. CDR3 length: 13 residues. Germline lookup yields CDR1 SGHVS and CDR2 FQNEAQ. The V and J ends lost 4 bases and 6 bases respectively, with 10 bases between them. In DNA, the CDR3 is TGTGCCAGCAGCTCTGGGCACGGTCAGCCCCAGCATTTT. Protein product: CASSSGHGQPQHF. The whole variable domain, remainder taken from reference TRBV7-8 and TRBJ1-5, is GAGVSQSPRYKVAKRGQDVALRCDPISGHVSLFWYQQALGQGPEFLTYFQNEAQLDKSGLPSDRFFAERPEGSVSTLKIQRTQQEDSAVYLCASSSGHGQPQHFGDGTRLSIL.

The J gene is TRBJ2-3, the V gene TRBV9; 12 positions match TRBD2. Trimming cost V 4 bases and J 4 bases; bases outside gene matches: 10. The CDR3 has 17 residues. From germline, CDR1 is SGDLS and CDR2 YYNGEE. CDR3 DNA sequence: TGTGCCAGCAGCCCACACTCTAGCGGGGGGGCATCAGATACGCAGTATTTT. Its protein product is CASSPHSSGGASDTQYF.

The chain joins TRBV6-5 to TRBJ2-1, with TRBD2 matching over 10 bases. The J segment lost 6 bases and the V segment lost 8 bases, leaving 7 bases of the junction unmatched. Germline CDR1 MNHEY, CDR2 SVGAGI. This CDR3 comprises 14 residues. The CDR3 nucleotides are TGTGCCAGCGGGACTAGCGTAGTTTTCAATGAGCAGTTCTTC. Encoded protein: CASGTSVVFNEQFF.

The chain links TRBV5-1 to TRBJ1-6, with 9 bases fitting TRBD1. Germline V gene data show CDR1 as SGHRS and CDR2 as YFSETQ. Trimming took 5 bases from V and 10 from J; bases not matched to a gene: 10. This CDR3 has 15 residues. CDR3 in amino acids: CASRIRGQGGSPLHF. DNA of the CDR3: TGCGCCAGCAGAATTAGGGGACAGGGCGGCTCACCCCTCCACTTT.

This clone was picked up one time. V is TRBV5-1 and J is TRBJ2-3; tentative D call: TRBD1 (5 bases). The CDR3 runs 14 residues. Trimming pared 4 bases from V and 1 base from J, leaving 10 bases between. Germline V gene data show CDR1 as SGHRS and CDR2 as YFSETQ. Written as DNA, the CDR3 is TGCGCCAGCAGCCCGGTGGGGCGCACAGATACGCAGTATTTT. Translated, it gives CASSPVGRTDTQYF.

The genes are TRBV30 and TRBJ2-4, with TRBD2 matching over 12 bases. J was trimmed by 4 bases and V by 2 bases; bases with no gene match: 3. This CDR3 has 15 residues. CDR1 GTSNPN and CDR2 SVGIG come from the germline V gene (reference sequence). CDR3 coding DNA: TGTGCCTGGAGTCGGACTAGCGGGACTAAAAACATTCAGTACTTC. Its protein is CAWSRTSGTKNIQYF. The full variable domain, completed using reference TRBV30 and TRBJ2-4, is SQTIHQWPATLVQPVGSPLSLECTVEGTSNPNLYWYRQAAGRGLQLLFYSVGIGQISSEVPQNLSASRPQDRQFILSSKKLLLSDSGFYLCAWSRTSGTKNIQYFGAGTRLSVL.

The rearrangement joins TRBV21-1 to TRBJ2-7; TRBD2, the table's D call, was not compared with the DNA. TRBV21-1 is marked as a pseudogene. This CDR3 comprises 15 residues. The CDR3 is CASSMTSGRSYEQYF. The CDR3 nucleotides read TGTGCCAGCAGCATGACTAGCGGGCGATCCTACGAGCAGTACTTC.

The CDR3 reads CASSLGLNTEAFF. The DNA for the CDR3 is TGTGCCAGCAGTTTAGGACTAAACACTGAAGCTTTCTTT. This sequence joins TRBV28 and TRBJ1-1; the D is unclear. V shed 2 bases and J shed 2 bases, with 6 bases lying between them. The CDR3 extends over 13 amino acids. Germline assignment: CDR1 MDHEN and CDR2 SYDVKM. Using reference TRBV28 and TRBJ1-1 for the parts outside the CDR3, the full variable domain is DVKVTQSSRYLVKRTGEKVFLECVQDMDHENMFWYRQDPGLGLRLIYFSYDVKMKEKGDIPEGYSVSREKKERFSLILESASTNQTSMYLCASSLGLNTEAFFGQGTRLTVV.

The chain joins TRBV6-5 to TRBJ2-3, with D unresolved. The CDR3 sequence is 13 residues long. In germline, CDR1 is MNHEY, CDR2 SVGAGI. Between the trimmed V and J ends, which lost 5 bases and 2 bases, there was a span of 8 bases. CDR3 protein: CASSTQLTDTQYF. The DNA of the CDR3 is TGTGCCAGCAGTACTCAACTCACAGATACGCAGTATTTT.

The table lists this clone with a few counts. V gene TRBV4-1 combines with J gene TRBJ2-2; 8 bases match TRBD2. The germline CDR1 and CDR2 sequences are MGHRA and YSYEKL. V lost 0 bases and J lost 2; bases outside the gene matches: 5. This CDR3 has 17 amino acids. The CDR3 DNA reads TGCGCCAGCAGCCAAGATCCCCTAGCGGGTAACACCGGGGAGCTGTTTTTT. Its translation: CASSQDPLAGNTGELFF.

The chain carries TRBV4-2 and TRBJ2-2; D is possibly TRBD2 (6 bases). With 0 bases removed from V and 7 bases from J, the gap between germline ends came to 21 bases. Germline assignment: CDR1 LGHNA and CDR2 YNFKEQ. This CDR3 is 18 amino acids long. CDR3 residues: CASSQDRGKRALGGELFF. CDR3 DNA: TGTGCCAGCAGCCAAGATAGGGGTAAGCGGGCCCTCGGCGGGGAGCTGTTTTTT.

The rearrangement uses TRBV27 and TRBJ1-1, with D perhaps matching TRBD1 (6 bases). The CDR3 extends over 15 amino acids. Germline CDR1 is MNHEY and CDR2 is SMNVEV (reference sequence). V dropped 7 bases and J dropped 1 base, with 16 bases sitting between them. The CDR3 region has the DNA TGTGCCAGCATGCGTTGGGCAGGGGCGAACACTGAAGCTTTCTTT. Amino acid sequence: CASMRWAGANTEAFF.

The V call is TRBV6-5, the J call TRBJ2-7; 7 bases are shared with TRBD2. J was trimmed by 6 bases and V by 3 bases; bases with no gene match: 8. Germline loops: CDR1 MNHEY, CDR2 SVGAGI. This CDR3 comprises 14 residues. The CDR3 DNA reads as TGTGCCAGCAGTTATTCGGGGCCGGGGGGCGAGCAGTACTTC. Residues: CASSYSGPGGEQYF.

The V call is TRBV7-9, the J call TRBJ2-1; D is unclear. The germline V gene has CDR1 SEHNR and CDR2 FQNEAQ (reference sequence). V gave up 0 bases and J gave up 8 bases, with 8 bases separating them. The CDR3 has 13 residues. The CDR3 protein is CASSLAGGDEQFF. CDR3 coding DNA: TGTGCCAGCAGCTTAGCGGGTGGAGATGAGCAGTTCTTC.

Here the CDR3 reads CASSLSRGSGSPLHF. Written as DNA, the CDR3 is TGTGCCAGCAGCTTATCGCGGGGCTCGGGTTCACCCCTCCACTTT. The chain is built from TRBV11-1 and TRBJ1-6; D might be TRBD1 (5 bases). The CDR3 covers 15 residues. Germline CDR1 is SGHAT and CDR2 is FQDESV (reference sequence). V dropped 2 bases and J dropped 9 bases, with 14 bases sitting between them.

The J gene is TRBJ1-5, the V gene TRBV7-2; D not resolved. V dropped 1 base and J dropped 1 base, with 11 bases sitting between them. The CDR3 covers 16 residues. CDR1 and CDR2 from the germline V gene are SGHTA and FQGNSA. The CDR3 loop is CASSLGGEGSNQPQHF. The DNA for the CDR3 is TGTGCCAGCAGCTTAGGTGGGGAGGGCAGCAATCAGCCCCAGCATTTT.

This clone has just a few counts. This chain uses TRBV29-1 with TRBJ1-2; 7 bases are a match to TRBD1. Germline loops: CDR1 SQVTM, CDR2 ANQGSEA. Trimming cost V 5 bases and J 5 bases; bases outside gene matches: 5. The CDR3 runs 12 residues. CDR3 sequence: CSVSGTAYGYTF. Written as DNA, the CDR3 is TGCAGCGTTTCCGGGACAGCGTATGGCTACACCTTC.

This sequence joins TRBV5-1 and TRBJ1-6; D is unclear. V was trimmed by 3 bases and J by 9 bases, leaving 7 bases between them. CDR3 length: 12 residues. Germline V lookup: CDR1 SGHRS, CDR2 YFSETQ. As DNA, the CDR3 is TGCGCCAGCAGCTCAAGCACTTCACCCCTCCACTTT. Translation gives CASSSSTSPLHF.

V is TRBV5-6 and J is TRBJ1-2; weak D call: TRBD1 (6 bases). In germline, CDR1 is SGHDT, CDR2 YYEEEE. The CDR3 loop spans 14 amino acids. V dropped 0 bases and J dropped 8 bases, with 14 bases sitting between them. The CDR3 sequence: CASSLAEQGYGYTF. The CDR3 nucleotides read TGTGCCAGCAGCTTGGCCGAACAGGGATACGGCTACACCTTC.

This clone was detected a few times. As DNA, the CDR3 is TGTGCCAGCAGCTTAGACGGGACTAACTATGGCTACACCTTC. It codes for CASSLDGTNYGYTF. The genes are TRBV7-3 and TRBJ1-2; D is ambiguous. The V and J ends lost 2 bases and 0 bases respectively, with 7 bases between them. From germline, CDR1 is SGHTA and CDR2 FQGTGA. The CDR3 totals 14 residues.

V and J are TRBV19 and TRBJ2-7; TRBD2 matches at 7 bases. CDR3 size: 13 residues. Germline lookup yields CDR1 LNHDA and CDR2 SQIVND (reference sequence). Unmatched junction bases numbered 4, after V lost 5 bases and J lost 3 bases. The CDR3 reads CASSRGEGYEQYV. The CDR3 DNA follows: TGTGCCAGTAGTCGAGGGGAGGGCTACGAGCAGTACGTC.

This chain connects TRBV19 to TRBJ1-1; no reliable D call. Between the trimmed V and J ends, which lost 6 bases and 2 bases, there was a span of 13 bases. CDR3 length: 14 residues. Germline assignment: CDR1 LNHDA and CDR2 SQIVND (reference sequence). CDR3 sequence: CASSTPVLNTEAFF. CDR3 in DNA: TGTGCCAGTAGCACCCCAGTTTTAAACACTGAAGCTTTCTTT.

V usage is TRBV11-2 and J usage is TRBJ2-3, with D perhaps TRBD2 (5 bases). Trimming left V 8 bases short and J 4 bases short, with 7 bases between. The CDR3 is 11 amino acids. Germline V gene lookup returns CDR1 SGHAT and CDR2 FQNNGV. The CDR3 region has the DNA TGTGCCAGCGGGAGAGCAGATACGCAGTATTTT. Encoded protein: CASGRADTQYF.